This T cell receptor beta chain appears in the sequencing data of a study of blood T cell repertoires in COVID-19. In the original workflow: Reference gene primer amplification gave estimated nucleated cell counts. TCRdb's copy holds only in-frame clones and misses some; the assay was immunoSEQ multiplex PCR. That table supplies the V and J calls and clone size; D and trimming were determined from the DNA. Of tens of thousands of clones listed, 90% were seen once; the top ten hold less than 4%. CDR1 is MNHEY and CDR2 is SVGAGI in the germline V gene. The CDR3 consists of 15 residues. Trimming took 2 bases from V and 6 from J; bases not matched to a gene: 7.

Sequenced sample: peripheral blood. V is TRBV6-5 and J is TRBJ1-5; 7 bases agree with TRBD1. The sequence was collected from a man between 50 and 59 years old with acute or convalescent COVID-19. DNA of the CDR3: TGTGCCAGCAGTTACCCTAAGACAGGGACTCAGCCCCAGCATTTT. This encodes CASSYPKTGTQPQHF.